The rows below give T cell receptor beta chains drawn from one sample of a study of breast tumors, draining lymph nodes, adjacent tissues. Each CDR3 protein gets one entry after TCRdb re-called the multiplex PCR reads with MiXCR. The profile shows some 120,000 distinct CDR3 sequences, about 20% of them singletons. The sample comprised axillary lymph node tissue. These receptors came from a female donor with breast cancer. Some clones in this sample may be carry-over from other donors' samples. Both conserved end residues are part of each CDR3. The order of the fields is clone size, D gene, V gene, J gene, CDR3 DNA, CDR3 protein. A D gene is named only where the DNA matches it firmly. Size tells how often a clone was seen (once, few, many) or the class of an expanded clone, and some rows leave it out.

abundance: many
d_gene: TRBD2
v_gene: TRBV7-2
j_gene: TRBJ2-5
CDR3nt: TGTGCCAGCAGCTTGATACTAGCGGGAGGACAAGAGACCCAGTACTTC
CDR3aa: CASSLILAGGQETQYF

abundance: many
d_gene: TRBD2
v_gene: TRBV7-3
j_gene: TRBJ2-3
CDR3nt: TGTGCCAGCAGCTTACTAGCGGGGGGGCCTAGCACAGATACGCAGTATTTT
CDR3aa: CASSLLAGGPSTDTQYF

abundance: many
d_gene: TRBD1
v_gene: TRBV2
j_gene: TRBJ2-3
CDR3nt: TGTGCCAGCAGTGAAGGTACAGGGGCCACAGATACGCAGTATTTT
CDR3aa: CASSEGTGATDTQYF

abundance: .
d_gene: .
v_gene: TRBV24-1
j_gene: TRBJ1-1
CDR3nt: TGTGCCACCAGTGGACAGGACGGGGCTGAAGCTTTCTTT
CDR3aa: CATSGQDGAEAFF

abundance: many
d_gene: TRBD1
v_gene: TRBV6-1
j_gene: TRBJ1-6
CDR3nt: TGTGCCAGCAGCTCGGACAGGGGGCTGTCACCCCTCCACTTT
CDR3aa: CASSSDRGLSPLHF

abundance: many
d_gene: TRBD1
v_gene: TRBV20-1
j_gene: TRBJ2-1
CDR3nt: TGCAGTGCTAGGCACCCGGGACAGGGGATCAATGAGCAGTTCTTC
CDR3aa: CSARHPGQGINEQFF

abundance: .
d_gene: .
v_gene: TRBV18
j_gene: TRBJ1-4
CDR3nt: TGTGCCAGCTCACGCAGAGGGGGGCTTAATGAAAAACTGTTTTTT
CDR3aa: CASSRRGGLNEKLFF

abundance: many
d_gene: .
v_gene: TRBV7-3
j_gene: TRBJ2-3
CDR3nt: TGTGCCAGCAGCTTAACAGGTAGTTTCACAGATACGCAGTATTTT
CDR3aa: CASSLTGSFTDTQYF

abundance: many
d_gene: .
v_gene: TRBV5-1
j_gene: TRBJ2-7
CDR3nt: TGCGCCAGCAGCGGACCCAGGGGAATAACCTACGAGCAGTACTTC
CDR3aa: CASSGPRGITYEQYF

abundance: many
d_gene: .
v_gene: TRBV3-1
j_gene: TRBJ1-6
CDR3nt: TGTGCCAGCAGCCCCGAGGGTGGGACAAACGGTTCACCCCTCCACTTT
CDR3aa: CASSPEGGTNGSPLHF

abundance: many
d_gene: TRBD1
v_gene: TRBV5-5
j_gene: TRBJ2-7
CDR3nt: TGTGCCAGCTACAATCCGGGACAGTACTACGAGCAGTACTTC
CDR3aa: CASYNPGQYYEQYF

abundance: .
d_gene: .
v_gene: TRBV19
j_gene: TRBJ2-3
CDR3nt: TGTGCCAGTAGTATGGGGCCAGGGGAGGGAATTGATACGCAGTATTTT
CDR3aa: CASSMGPGEGIDTQYF

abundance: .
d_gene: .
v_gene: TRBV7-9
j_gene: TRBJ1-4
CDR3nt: TGTGCCAGCAGCTTAGAAGGTGAAAAACTGTTTTTT
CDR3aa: CASSLEGEKLFF

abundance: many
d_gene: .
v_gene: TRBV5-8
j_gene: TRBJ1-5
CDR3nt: TGTGCCAGCGGTTATCAGCCCCAGCATTTT
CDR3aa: CASGYQPQHF